This is a list of T cell receptor beta chains from one sample in a study of control samples from healthy donors and cancer patients. Assay: immunoSEQ multiplex PCR; the TCRdb copy retains only in-frame clones and omits some. The sample contains around 59,000 clones, about 92% of which appear only once. The sample comprised PBMCs. The receptors were gathered from a man aged 35 to 55 with colorectal cancer. The CDR3 runs from the conserved cysteine through the conserved F or W. A D gene is named only where the DNA matches it firmly. Size is stated for part of the rows, as once, few or many counts, or as a class when the clone is expanded.

>TRBV4-3|-|-|TRBJ1-2
CASSQDPGGRDGYTF
TGCGCCAGCAGCCAAGATCCCGGGGGTAGGGATGGCTACACCTTC
>TRBV7-2|-|-|TRBJ2-3
CASSLDLRGPRDTQYF
TGTGCCAGCAGCTTAGATCTCCGGGGCCCGAGGGATACGCAGTATTTT
>TRBV6-5|-|-|TRBJ2-7
CASRQGRYEQYF
TGTGCCAGCAGACAGGGGAGGTACGAGCAGTACTTC
>TRBV19|-|-|TRBJ1-6
CASSSTLLSSYNSPLHF
TGTGCCAGTAGCTCGACACTTCTTAGCTCCTATAATTCACCCCTCCACTTT
>TRBV19|-|-|TRBJ1-3
CASGPQGFQGNTIYF
TGTGCCAGTGGCCCCCAGGGTTTTCAAGGAAACACCATATATTTT
>TRBV6-6|TRBD1|-|TRBJ1-2
CASNLGTGSYGYTF
TGTGCCAGCAACCTCGGGACAGGAAGTTATGGCTACACCTTC
>TRBV3-1/TRBV3-2|-|-|TRBJ2-1
CASSPERWGNEQFF
TGTGCCAGCAGCCCTGAGAGGTGGGGCAATGAGCAGTTCTTC
>TRBV15|-|-|TRBJ1-5
CATSVRGDQPQHF
TGTGCCACCTCGGTTCGGGGGGATCAGCCCCAGCATTTT
>TRBV3-1/TRBV3-2|-|-|TRBJ2-7
CASSQGSSSPEQYF
TGTGCCAGCAGCCAAGGATCTAGCTCCCCCGAGCAGTACTTC
>TRBV5-8|-|-|TRBJ1-5
CASSRGQNQPQHF
TGTGCCAGCAGCCGTGGACAAAATCAGCCCCAGCATTTT
>TRBV11-3|TRBD2|-|TRBJ2-3
CASSWGPAGGQDTQYF
TGTGCCAGCAGCTGGGGCCCTGCGGGGGGGCAAGATACGCAGTATTTT
>TRBV29-1|TRBD1|-|TRBJ1-1
CSVGEGASEAFF
TGCAGCGTGGGAGAGGGGGCTAGTGAAGCTTTCTTT
>TRBV9|-|-|TRBJ1-6
CASSVSTNSPLHF
TGTGCCAGCAGCGTATCAACTAATTCACCCCTCCACTTT
>TRBV5-6|-|-|TRBJ2-7
CASSFVRSSYEQYF
TGTGCCAGCAGCTTTGTCCGGAGCTCCTACGAGCAGTACTTC
>TRBV4-1|-|few|TRBJ2-1
CASSLAGAGEQFF
TGCGCCAGCTCCCTCGCGGGGGCGGGAGAGCAGTTCTTC
>TRBV2|TRBD1|-|TRBJ2-7
CASARRQGAFWEQYF
TGTGCCAGCGCCAGAAGACAGGGGGCGTTTTGGGAGCAGTACTTC
>TRBV2|TRBD2|-|TRBJ2-5
CASKRLILASGETQYF
TGTGCCAGCAAGCGCCTCATACTAGCGTCGGGGGAGACCCAGTACTTC
>TRBV10-2|TRBD1|-|TRBJ1-3
CASSETPGQGSGNTIYF
TGCGCCAGCAGTGAGACGCCGGGACAGGGCTCTGGAAACACCATATATTTT
>TRBV9|-|-|TRBJ1-3
CASSEGSSGNTIYF
TGTGCCAGCAGCGAAGGGTCATCTGGAAACACCATATATTTT
>TRBV5-4|TRBD1|-|TRBJ1-2
CASSLDRIQGRGYTF
TGTGCCAGCAGCTTGGATCGGATACAGGGGCGTGGCTACACCTTC
>TRBV19|TRBD1|-|TRBJ2-1
CASSIAQGRSNEQFF
TGTGCCAGTAGTATAGCACAGGGGCGAAGCAATGAGCAGTTCTTC
>TRBV3-1/TRBV3-2|-|-|TRBJ1-5
CASSPTLGNSNQPQHF
TGTGCCAGCAGCCCTACCCTGGGGAATAGCAATCAGCCCCAGCATTTT
>TRBV2|-|-|TRBJ1-5
CASRRTGQPQHF
TGTGCCAGCAGGAGGACGGGTCAGCCCCAGCATTTT
>TRBV11-2|-|once|TRBJ1-2
CASSYGGILGGYTF
TGTGCCAGCAGCTATGGCGGGATTCTAGGTGGCTACACCTTC
>TRBV6-6|TRBD2|once|TRBJ2-1
CASSQGLAGAGNEQFF
TGTGCCAGCAGTCAGGGACTAGCGGGGGCGGGCAATGAGCAGTTCTTC
>TRBV2|TRBD1|-|TRBJ2-7
CASGDRDEQYF
TGTGCCAGCGGGGACAGGGACGAGCAGTACTTC
>TRBV9|-|once|TRBJ1-6
CASSGATGPNSPLHF
TGTGCCAGCAGCGGAGCGACAGGACCGAATTCACCCCTCCACTTT